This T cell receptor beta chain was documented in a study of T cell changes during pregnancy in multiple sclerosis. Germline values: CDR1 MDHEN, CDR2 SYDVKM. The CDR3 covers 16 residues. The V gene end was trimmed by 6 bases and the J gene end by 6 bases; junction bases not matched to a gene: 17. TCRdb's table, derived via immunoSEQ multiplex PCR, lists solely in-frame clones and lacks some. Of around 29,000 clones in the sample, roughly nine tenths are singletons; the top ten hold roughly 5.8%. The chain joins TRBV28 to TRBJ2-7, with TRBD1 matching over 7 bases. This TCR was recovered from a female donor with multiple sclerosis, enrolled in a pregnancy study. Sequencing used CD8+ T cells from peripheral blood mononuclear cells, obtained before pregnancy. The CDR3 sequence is CASRQDRLTYKGEQYF. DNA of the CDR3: TGTGCCAGCAGACAGGACAGGCTAACCTATAAGGGCGAGCAGTACTTC.